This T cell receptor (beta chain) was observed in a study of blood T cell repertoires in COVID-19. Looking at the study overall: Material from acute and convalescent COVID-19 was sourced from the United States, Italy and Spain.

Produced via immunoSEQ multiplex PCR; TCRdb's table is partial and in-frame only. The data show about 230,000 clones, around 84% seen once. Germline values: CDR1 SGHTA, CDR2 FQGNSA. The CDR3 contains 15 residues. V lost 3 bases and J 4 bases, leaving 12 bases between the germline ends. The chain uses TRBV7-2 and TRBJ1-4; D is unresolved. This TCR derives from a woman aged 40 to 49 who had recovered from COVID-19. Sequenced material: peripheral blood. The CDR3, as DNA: TGTGCCAGCAGCTTCCCCACCGCCGGTAATGAAAAACTGTTTTTT. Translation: CASSFPTAGNEKLFF.